Below, 28 T cell receptor beta chains from the same sample are listed, as sequenced in a study of blood T cell repertoires in COVID-19 (TCRdb year 2020). The library was obtained by the immunoSEQ multiplex PCR assay. TCRdb limited this immuneACCESS table to in-frame rearrangements with V and J called. A share of clones is missing; checked studies link under half to unresolved V genes, and the rest is unexplained. The sample table holds roughly 250,000 clones, of which roughly 90% were seen once. The top ten clonotypes cover roughly 7% of the sample. Sequenced input: peripheral blood. Source of these receptors: a man aged 60 to 69 who had recovered from COVID-19.

The chain is built from TRBV11-3 and TRBJ2-3; no firm D call. The CDR3 is 12 residues long. CDR1 and CDR2 (germline): SGHNT, YENEEA. With 4 bases removed from V and 2 bases from J, the gap between germline ends came to 4 bases. CDR3 protein: CASSSITDTQYF. In nucleotides, the CDR3 is TGTGCCAGCAGCTCTATCACAGATACGCAGTATTTT.

This clone was recorded once. The J gene is TRBJ2-3, the V gene TRBV11-2; D is uncertain. This CDR3 is built from 14 residues. CDR1 is SGHAT and CDR2 is FQNNGV in the germline V gene. V was trimmed by 5 bases and J by 4 bases, leaving 13 bases between them. CDR3 DNA sequence: TGTGCCAGCAGCCCGATTAAGCAGGCAGATACGCAGTATTTT. Translating gives CASSPIKQADTQYF. The whole variable domain, remainder taken from reference TRBV11-2 and TRBJ2-3, is EAGVAQSPRYKIIEKRQSVAFWCNPISGHATLYWYQQILGQGPKLLIQFQNNGVVDDSQLPKDRFSAERLKGVDSTLKIQPAKLEDSAVYLCASSPIKQADTQYFGPGTRLTVL.

This clone was counted a single time. This chain joins TRBV2 and TRBJ2-3; 8 bases map to TRBD2. Looked up from germline, CDR1 is SNHLY and CDR2 is FYNNEI. The J segment lost 1 base and the V segment lost 2 bases, leaving 2 bases of the junction unmatched. The CDR3 runs to 15 residues. The CDR3 reads CASSELTSGTDTQYF. DNA of the CDR3: TGTGCCAGCAGTGAACTGACTAGCGGCACAGATACGCAGTATTTT.

The V gene is TRBV19, the J gene TRBJ2-7; D unresolved. Germline assignment: CDR1 LNHDA and CDR2 SQIVND (reference sequence). The CDR3 runs to 16 residues. Between the trimmed V and J ends, which lost 1 base and 0 bases, there was a span of 13 bases. The CDR3 protein is CASSIAARMSSYEQYF. The CDR3 bases are TGTGCCAGTAGTATAGCAGCCAGGATGAGCTCCTACGAGCAGTACTTC.

This chain joins TRBV2 and TRBJ2-7, with TRBD1 matching 7 bases. V was pared by 1 base and J by 7 bases, with 4 bases of the junction left unmatched. The CDR3 is 13 residues long. Germline-derived CDR1 and CDR2 are SNHLY and FYNNEI. The CDR3 spells CASSEDQGEEQYV. CDR3 coding DNA: TGTGCCAGCAGTGAAGACCAGGGGGAGGAGCAGTACGTC.

This chain joins TRBV29-1 and TRBJ1-3, with 7 bases identical to TRBD1. The V segment lost 4 bases and the J segment 7 bases; nucleotides outside the gene matches: 10. Germline CDR1 SQVTM, CDR2 ANQGSEA. This CDR3 has 14 residues. CDR3 sequence (DNA): TGCAGCGTTGCGGGGGTGGCAGGGGGGAACACCATATATTTT. Its translation: CSVAGVAGGNTIYF.

CDR3 coding DNA: TGTGCCAGCAGCCAATTGGGGGCCGGCTCCTACAATGAGCAGTTCTTC. It specifies CASSQLGAGSYNEQFF. The chain employs TRBV3-1 (or the pseudogene TRBV3-2) and TRBJ2-1, with D possibly TRBD1 on 6 matching bases. Trimming shortened V by 2 bases and J by 0 bases, and 11 bases separated the two germline ends. The CDR3 runs 16 residues. Germline loops: CDR1 LGHDT, CDR2 YNNKEL (reference sequence).

With regard to this clone: The sample carries other DNA sequences with the same CDR3. This sequence joins TRBV24-1 and TRBJ2-3, with a possible D match to TRBD2 (5 bases). The V gene's germline CDR1 is KGHDR and CDR2 SFDVKD. The CDR3 has 14 residues. V was clipped by 4 bases and J by 0 bases, with 7 bases between them. CDR3 DNA: TGTGCCACCAGTGAGAGGACTAGCACAGATACGCAGTATTTT. Translated, it gives CATSERTSTDTQYF.

The gene calls are TRBV6-1 and TRBJ2-7, with D uncertain. The CDR3 runs 13 residues. The ends were cut back, 2 bases at V and 3 bases at J, with 8 bases in the middle. Germline V CDR1 and CDR2: MNHNS, SASEGT. Here the CDR3 reads CASSEYGGYEQYV. CDR3 coding DNA: TGTGCCAGCAGTGAATATGGCGGCTACGAGCAGTACGTC.

The J gene is TRBJ1-5, the V gene TRBV6-1; D is perhaps TRBD1 (6 bases). The CDR3 sequence is 15 residues long. Trimming removed 2 bases at V and 6 bases at J, with 14 bases between. From germline, CDR1 is MNHNS and CDR2 SASEGT. The CDR3 region has the DNA TGTGCCAGCAGTGAAAACCCGAGGGACACTCAGCCCCAGCATTTT. Its protein is CASSENPRDTQPQHF.

This chain links TRBV29-1 with TRBJ2-1; the match to TRBD1 covers 7 bases. Germline V gene data show CDR1 as SQVTM and CDR2 as ANQGSEA. V gave up 4 bases and J gave up 8 bases; unmatched junction bases: 8. The CDR3 spans 13 residues. CDR3 sequence reads: CSVGQGLVHEQFF. As DNA, the CDR3 is TGCAGCGTTGGACAGGGTCTGGTCCATGAGCAGTTCTTC.

V and J are TRBV2 and TRBJ1-6, with D perhaps TRBD1 (6 bases). CDR3 length equals 16 residues. Deletions cut 4 bases from V and 8 bases from J, with 18 bases between. Per the germline V gene, CDR1 is SNHLY and CDR2 is FYNNEI. The CDR3 nucleotides read TGTGCCAGCAGTGCCCTAGGGGGTGCCGGAGATTCACCCCTCCACTTT. This codes for CASSALGGAGDSPLHF.

Only a few counts were recorded for this clone. The chain recombines TRBV5-1 with TRBJ2-5; 8 nucleotides agree with TRBD1. This CDR3 spans 14 amino acids. CDR1 is SGHRS, CDR2 YFSETQ, per germline. J gave up 5 bases and V 2 bases, and 5 bases lay outside the gene matches. The CDR3 region has the DNA TGCGCCAGCAGCTTCCCGACAGGGGAGGAGACCCAGTACTTC. Translated, it gives CASSFPTGEETQYF. Variable domain in full (rest from reference TRBV5-1 and TRBJ2-5): KAGVTQTPRYLIKTRGQQVTLSCSPISGHRSVSWYQQTPGQGLQFLFEYFSETQRNKGNFPGRFSGRQFSNSRSEMNVSTLELGDSALYLCASSFPTGEETQYFGPGTRLLVL.

V and J are TRBV24-1 and TRBJ2-1; TRBD1 aligns across 9 bases. Germline CDR1 reads KGHDR; CDR2 reads SFDVKD. CDR3 size: 16 residues. The ends lost 3 bases at V and 5 bases at J; junction bases unmatched: 7. DNA of the CDR3: TGTGCCACCAGTGATCGCCGACGGGACAGGGACAATGAGCAGTTCTTC. Translation: CATSDRRRDRDNEQFF.

The rearrangement joins TRBV4-2 to TRBJ2-3, with 9 bases aligning to TRBD1. The junction had 6 bases not matched to a gene; V was cut back by 0 bases and J by 8 bases. This CDR3 contains 15 residues. Germline-derived CDR1 and CDR2 are LGHNA and YNFKEQ. CDR3 in DNA: TGTGCCAGCAGCCAAGATTACAGGGGGCGGGGTACGCAGTATTTT. Its translation is CASSQDYRGRGTQYF.

The chain couples TRBV18 to TRBJ2-1, with D perhaps matching TRBD2 (6 bases). This CDR3 is built from 19 residues. CDR1 is KGHSH and CDR2 is LQKENI in the germline V gene. With 1 base removed from V and 0 bases from J, the gap between germline ends came to 19 bases. The DNA for the CDR3 is TGTGCCAGCTCACCACTACCTGTTAGCGGACCGAGCTCCTACAATGAGCAGTTCTTC. Protein product: CASSPLPVSGPSSYNEQFF.

The chain employs TRBV30 and TRBJ2-3; D is undetermined. CDR1 is GTSNPN, CDR2 SVGIG, per germline (reference sequence). Trimming stripped 2 bases from V and 0 bases from J, with 6 bases between. This CDR3 contains 13 residues. CDR3 residues: CAWSPRSTDTQYF. The CDR3 coding sequence is TGTGCCTGGAGTCCCAGGAGCACAGATACGCAGTATTTT.

The chain links TRBV7-2 to TRBJ2-7, with 9 nucleotides matching TRBD1. The length of the CDR3 is 17 residues. Trimming cost V 2 bases and J 0 bases; bases outside gene matches: 8. From germline, CDR1 is SGHTA and CDR2 FQGNSA. The DNA of the CDR3 is TGTGCCAGCAGCTTACCCGGGACAGGGCCAAGCTCCTACGAGCAGTACTTC. The encoded protein is CASSLPGTGPSSYEQYF.

This sequence joins TRBV14 and TRBJ1-5; 8 positions agree with TRBD1. This CDR3 comprises 20 residues. Per the germline V gene, CDR1 is SGHDN and CDR2 is FVKESK. J was trimmed by 0 bases and V by 3 bases; bases with no gene match: 16. The CDR3 coding sequence is TGTGCCAGCAGCCACCACCGACGAAGGACAGGGCCTTATAGCAATCAGCCCCAGCATTTT. Translation gives CASSHHRRRTGPYSNQPQHF.

This clone has just a few counts. This chain uses TRBV9 with TRBJ1-3; D gene unclear. This CDR3 comprises 15 residues. The germline V and J ends were trimmed by 3 bases and 0 bases, with 10 bases remaining between them. Germline lookup yields CDR1 SGDLS and CDR2 YYNGEE. The CDR3 region is CASSETESSGNTIYF. The CDR3 nucleotides are TGTGCCAGCAGCGAGACGGAGAGCTCTGGAAACACCATATATTTT.

This CDR3 reads CASTLDRGENSPLHF. The CDR3 DNA follows: TGCGCCAGCACCTTAGACAGGGGAGAAAATTCACCCCTCCACTTT. The chain links TRBV5-1 to TRBJ1-6; TRBD1 agrees at 8 bases. The J segment lost 7 bases and the V segment lost 6 bases, leaving 9 bases of the junction unmatched. CDR1 SGHRS and CDR2 YFSETQ come from the germline V gene. The CDR3 totals 15 residues.

This sequence joins TRBV5-1 and TRBJ2-7; D is ambiguous. Between the trimmed V and J ends, which lost 1 base and 2 bases, there was a span of 7 bases. Germline lookup yields CDR1 SGHRS and CDR2 YFSETQ. This CDR3 contains 13 residues. The CDR3 DNA sequence: TGCGCCAGCAGCTTGCTTTCCGCCTACGAGCAGTACTTC. It yields the protein CASSLLSAYEQYF.

The table lists this clone with a few counts. The genes are TRBV9 and TRBJ2-5; TRBD1 matches 8 bases. The CDR3 runs 16 residues. Trimming took 4 bases from V and 5 from J; bases not matched to a gene: 13. CDR1 and CDR2 from the germline V gene are SGDLS and YYNGEE. The CDR3 DNA reads as TGTGCCAGCAGCCTAGGATCATCAGGGGGCAGGGAGACCCAGTACTTC. As protein: CASSLGSSGGRETQYF.

J is TRBJ2-5 and V is TRBV5-1; 13 positions agree with TRBD2. The CDR3 is 18 amino acids. Trimming at V came to 0 bases and at J to 2 bases, leaving 7 bases not matched to a gene. Per germline, CDR1 SGHRS and CDR2 YFSETQ. The CDR3 loop reads CASSLGETSGGPQETQYF. The CDR3 nucleotides are TGCGCCAGCAGCTTGGGAGAGACTAGCGGGGGGCCTCAAGAGACCCAGTACTTC.

Written as DNA, the CDR3 is TGTGCCAGCAGGAGGACAGGGTCTGCACCTGAAGCTTTCTTT. Translated, it gives CASRRTGSAPEAFF. This chain connects TRBV6-5 to TRBJ1-1; 8 nucleotides align to TRBD1. V lost 6 bases to trimming and J lost 6 bases; unmatched junction nucleotides: 9. The CDR3 contains 14 residues. Germline assignment: CDR1 MNHEY and CDR2 SVGAGI.

The chain couples TRBV2 to TRBJ2-2; D possibly corresponds to TRBD1 (5 bases). The V and J ends lost 3 bases and 4 bases respectively, with 12 bases between them. CDR3 length: 15 residues. CDR1 SNHLY and CDR2 FYNNEI come from the germline V gene. Here the CDR3 DNA reads TGTGCCAGCAGTGATCAGGGTGAGGTCACCGGGGAGCTGTTTTTT. This codes for CASSDQGEVTGELFF.

The chain couples TRBV6-6 to TRBJ2-4; D gene uncertain. The V and J ends lost 4 bases and 1 base respectively, with 11 bases between them. The CDR3 has 15 amino acids. CDR1 MNHNY and CDR2 SVGAGI come from the germline V gene (reference sequence). The CDR3 nucleotides read TGTGCCAGCAGTTCCTATTTTGAGGCCAAAAACATTCAGTACTTC. It encodes CASSSYFEAKNIQYF.

V gene TRBV27 combines with J gene TRBJ2-3; 15 bases line up with TRBD2. CDR3 length: 17 amino acids. Germline assignment: CDR1 MNHEY and CDR2 SMNVEV (reference sequence). After removal of 5 bases from V and 4 bases from J, the junction contained 7 bases not matched to a gene. The CDR3 loop is CASSPGTSGGRADTQYF. CDR3 in DNA: TGTGCCAGCAGTCCAGGGACTAGCGGGGGGCGGGCAGATACGCAGTATTTT.